This TCR beta chain was recorded in a study of T-cell reconstitution after alpha-beta-depleted transplantation in children. Findings of the study overall: Some patients' high day-60 TCRbeta diversity was traced to surviving recipient T cells and thymic progenitors. Several hundred graft clones that had expanded were reportedly the source of alpha-beta T cells about two months after transplant. Once a year had passed after transplant, T-cell counts and diversity came mostly from newly produced T cells.

Trimming shortened V by 6 bases and J by 5 bases, and 17 bases separated the two germline ends. Germline V gene lookup returns CDR1 MNHEY and CDR2 SMNVEV (reference sequence). This CDR3 comprises 15 residues. This clonotype was counted only a few times. Its antigen is not known. Preparation of the TCRbeta library involved a method that used unique molecular identifiers. MiXCR was run by TCRdb on the PCR reads, yielding one entry per CDR3 protein. The sample has roughly 670,000 distinct CDR3 sequences, about 12% seen once. The TCR was taken from a girl aged 2-10 years with congenital amegakaryocytic thrombocytopenia, due to receive a stem cell transplant. The sequencing used PBMCs, collected before TCRalphabeta/CD19-depleted stem cell transplant. This chain uses TRBV27 with TRBJ1-5; D might be TRBD1 (6 bases). This CDR3 is CASRPNRDRDQPQHF. DNA for the CDR3: TGTGCCAGCAGACCGAACAGGGATCGCGATCAGCCCCAGCATTTT.